The following is a TCR beta chain sequence with its context. The record originates from a study of blood T cell repertoires in COVID-19. Study at large: PBMCs, B-cell-depleted T cells, or T cells were the source of the cDNA or gDNA that made up the material.

Per the study methods: For nucleated cells, counts were estimated from reference gene primer amplification. Data came from immunoSEQ multiplex PCR; TCRdb stores just in-frame clones and leaves some out. Clonal size and the V and J genes are those of that table, whereas D and trimming came from the DNA. The sample lists around 300,000 clones; roughly 88% were seen once. CDR1 is MGHRA, CDR2 YSYEKL, per germline. This CDR3 spans 14 amino acids. Trimming pared 0 bases from V and 4 bases from J, leaving 9 bases between. The receptor comes from a woman in her twenties or thirties with active or convalescent COVID-19. Sequenced material: peripheral blood. The chain combines TRBV4-1 with TRBJ1-1; D gene unclear. This CDR3 reads CASSQDREGTEAFF. CDR3 sequence (DNA): TGCGCCAGCAGCCAAGATCGGGAGGGCACTGAAGCTTTCTTT.